This entry features one T cell receptor (beta chain) sequence. Its antigen is not yet known. Qualities for individual bases were not recorded, and no much larger clone is one base off. Using the deep immunoSEQ assay, multiplex PCR amplified TCR CDR3 regions from genomic DNA. Extracted genomic DNA from each cell subset was spread evenly across all wells of several immunoSEQ 96-well plates, with each plate serving as a replicate. Each replicate PCR for sorted subsets received around 210 ng genomic DNA, equal to tens of thousands of T cell genomes. Purified libraries were measured with a Qubit 3.0 fluorometer, size-checked on a Bioanalyzer 2100, and measured again with the KAPA Library Quantification kit. A separate single-read 150-cycle Illumina NextSeq 550 flow cell was used to sequence each immunoSEQ 96-well plate. As for the original processing: Because the immunoSEQ output included only junctional sequences and no quality scores, the filtering could not be the same as the filtering used for full-length reads. To assign V/J genes and CDR3, sequences were annotated using PyIR, a Python wrapper for IgBLAST v1.9, with IMGT germline references. Reads were filtered out if the reads had weak V/J assignments (E-value above 1e-6), no CDR3, stop codons, out-of-frame junctions, or ambiguous translated residues. V3J clonotypes were defined as sequences sharing the same inferred V gene, J gene, and CDR3 amino acid sequence. The percentage overlap between two repertoires was calculated by dividing the number of shared unique clonotypes by the size of the smaller repertoire. Three approaches were used to assess repertoire richness: RTK rarefaction, the Chao1 estimator, and Recon v2.1 estimates of unobserved clonotypes. For all TCRbeta clonotypes obtained by the gDNA method from a handful of donors, generation probabilities were computed with OLGA. The clones in this table, taken by TCRdb from immuneACCESS, are in-frame only. Not every clone is retained; where verified, under half of the shortfall comes from an unresolved V gene, and the cause of the rest is unknown. Clone size and the V and J calls come from that table; the DNA yielded D and trimming. The sample records about 710,000 clones, roughly 72% of which are singletons. The ten largest clones represent around 2% of the sample.

These data come from a study of shared clonotypes between healthy human individuals (dated by TCRdb to about 2020). At the level of the whole study: A couple of women and a few men aged 18 to 49 years were included in the cohort. Blood TCR repertoires of four to six healthy adults were deeply sequenced to estimate repertoire size and the extent of clonotype sharing between individuals. Per donor, three plates each were used for CD4 naive and CD4 memory, two for CD8 naive, and one for CD8 memory. To increase sequencing depth and limit assay-specific biases, TCR repertoire library preparation and sequencing were carried out by different laboratories using diverse techniques. Leukapheresis yielded between about 0.85 and 10 billion PBMCs per donor.

General findings and caveats noted by the study authors: Based on pairwise subsampling, the degree of clonotype sharing among donors was expected to be affected by sequencing depth. About 5% of naive CD4, 3.5% of naive CD8, roughly 2.4% of memory CD4, and 0.35% to 0.5% of memory CD8 clonotypes were shared across several donors. Rarefaction of sorted-subset datasets indicated incomplete sequencing despite the large sequencing depth. Because the study included only a small number of donors, the genetic and exposure-history diversity represented was limited. Larger estimated clonotype richness was generally found for naive subsets than for memory subsets. Compared with non-shared clonotypes, the clonotypes found in all four sorted-subset donors had higher generation probabilities. Sampling was restricted to blood, and TCR repertoires in tissue are likely to differ from TCR repertoires in blood.

The donors were healthy, HIV-negative adults with no recently reported acute infections or vaccinations. Only Caucasian adults living in Nashville, Tennessee, USA were represented among the donors. CD4+ T cells were enriched through magnetic negative selection, after which naive cells were positively selected on CD45RA and the remaining negative fraction served as the memory subset. Blood was collected by leukapheresis, and PBMCs were isolated by Ficoll-Histopaque density gradient centrifugation and then cryopreserved in liquid nitrogen vapor phase. Purity and quantity of every magnetically sorted T cell population were checked by analytical flow cytometry. Genomic DNA was isolated from each sorted fraction and quantified by UV absorbance on a Nanodrop 2000c. Trimming removed 2 bases from V and 6 bases from J, leaving 14 bases between the germline ends. The CDR3, cysteine through phenylalanine, is 15 amino acids long. Only CDR3 DNA remains: 45 bases, in frame from the first base. The germline V gene yields MDHEN for CDR1 and SYDVKM for CDR2.

The chain is encoded by TRBV28 joined to TRBJ1-5, with no confidently assigned D gene. The TCR sequence derives from a woman aged 25 to 39 in good health. The source material was memory CD4+ T cells sorted from blood. The cell subset or site label, read with the paper, signifies: CD45RA-negative fraction. The CDR3 protein: CASSLAGWGSQPQHF. The DNA sequence is given as TGTGCCAGCAGTTTAGCTGGGTGGGGTAGTCAGCCCCAGCATTTT.